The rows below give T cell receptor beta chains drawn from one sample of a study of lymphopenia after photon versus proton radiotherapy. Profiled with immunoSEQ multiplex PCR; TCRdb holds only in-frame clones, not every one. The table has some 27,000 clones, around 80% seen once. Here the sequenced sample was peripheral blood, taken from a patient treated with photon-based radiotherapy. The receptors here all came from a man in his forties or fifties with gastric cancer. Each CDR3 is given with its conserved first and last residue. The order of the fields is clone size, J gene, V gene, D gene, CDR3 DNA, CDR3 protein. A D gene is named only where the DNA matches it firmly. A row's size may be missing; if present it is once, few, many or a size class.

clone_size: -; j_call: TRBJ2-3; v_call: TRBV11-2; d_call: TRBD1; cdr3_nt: TGTGCCAGCAGCTCCCACGACAGGGGGTATGGTAGAACAGATACGCAGTATTTT; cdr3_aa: CASSSHDRGYGRTDTQYF
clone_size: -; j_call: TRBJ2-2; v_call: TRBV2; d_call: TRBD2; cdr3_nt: TGTGCCAGCAGTGAAGTGGGACTAGGAAGAAACGGGGAGCTGTTTTTT; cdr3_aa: CASSEVGLGRNGELFF
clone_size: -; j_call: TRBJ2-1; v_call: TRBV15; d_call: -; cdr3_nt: TGTGCCACCAGCAAGCCGGCGGGGAGCTCCTACAATGAGCAGTTCTTC; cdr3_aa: CATSKPAGSSYNEQFF
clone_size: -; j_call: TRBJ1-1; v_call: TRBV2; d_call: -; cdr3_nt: TGTGCCAGCAGTGTTTTTCGGTCCCTGAACACTGAAGCTTTCTTT; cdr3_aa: CASSVFRSLNTEAFF
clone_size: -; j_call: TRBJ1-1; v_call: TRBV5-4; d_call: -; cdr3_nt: TGTGCCAGCAGCTTGGTTGCACTACCATATGAAGCTTTCTTT; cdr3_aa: CASSLVALPYEAFF
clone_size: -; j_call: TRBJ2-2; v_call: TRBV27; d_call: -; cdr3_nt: TGTGCCAGCAGCCCCAAGGCGTGGGCCGGGGAGCTGTTTTTT; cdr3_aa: CASSPKAWAGELFF
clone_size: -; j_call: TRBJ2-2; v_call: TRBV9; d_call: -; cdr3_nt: TGTGCCAGCAGCACGGGGCGGGACAGTGATGCCGGGGAGCTGTTTTTT; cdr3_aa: CASSTGRDSDAGELFF
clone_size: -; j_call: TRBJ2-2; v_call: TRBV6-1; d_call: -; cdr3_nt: TGTGCCAGCAAACCAGGGACCGGGGAGCTGTTTTTT; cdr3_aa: CASKPGTGELFF
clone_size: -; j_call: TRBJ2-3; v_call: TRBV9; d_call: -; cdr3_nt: TGTGCCAGCAGCGTAAGAGGAGCCCCTGGCGGCACAGATACGCAGTATTTT; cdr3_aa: CASSVRGAPGGTDTQYF
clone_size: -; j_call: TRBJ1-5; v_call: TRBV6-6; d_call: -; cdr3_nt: TGTGCCAGCGGAGCAGCGGATCAGCCCCAGCATTTT; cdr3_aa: CASGAADQPQHF
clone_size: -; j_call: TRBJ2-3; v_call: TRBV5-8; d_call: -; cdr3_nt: TGTGCCAGCAGCAGACCGGGACTCGAAAACACAGATACGCAGTATTTT; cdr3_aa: CASSRPGLENTDTQYF
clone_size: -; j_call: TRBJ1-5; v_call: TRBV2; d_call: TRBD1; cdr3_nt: TGTGCCAGCAGGCGGGACAGCGTGAACCAGCCCCAGCATTTT; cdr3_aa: CASRRDSVNQPQHF
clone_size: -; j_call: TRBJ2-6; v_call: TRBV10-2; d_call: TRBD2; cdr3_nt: TGCGCCAGCAGGGAACTAGCGGACTCTGGGGCCAACGTCCTGACTTTC; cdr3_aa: CASRELADSGANVLTF
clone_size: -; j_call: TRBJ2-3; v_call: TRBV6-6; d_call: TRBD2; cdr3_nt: TGTGCCAGCAGTTATCTAGCGGCCACAGATACGCAGTATTTT; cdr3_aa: CASSYLAATDTQYF
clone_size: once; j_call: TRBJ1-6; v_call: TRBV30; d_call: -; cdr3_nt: TGTGCCTGGAACAGGGATTCACCCCTCCACTTT; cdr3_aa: CAWNRDSPLHF
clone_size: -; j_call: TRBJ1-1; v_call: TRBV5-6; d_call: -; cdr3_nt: TGTGCCAGCAGCCCCCAGGCGGTGAACACTGAAGCTTTCTTT; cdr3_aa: CASSPQAVNTEAFF
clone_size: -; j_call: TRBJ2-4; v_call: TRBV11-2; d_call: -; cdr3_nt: TGTGCCAGCAGCTGGGGACTCCGCGGATATATAGCCAAAAACATTCAGTACTTC; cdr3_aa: CASSWGLRGYIAKNIQYF
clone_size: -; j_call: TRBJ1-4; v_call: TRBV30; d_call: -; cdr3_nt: TGTGCCTGGAGAAAGCGGGGAGGGGATGAAAAACTGTTTTTT; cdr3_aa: CAWRKRGGDEKLFF
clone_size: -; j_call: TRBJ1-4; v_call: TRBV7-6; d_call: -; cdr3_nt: TGTGCCAGCAGCTTATCGGATGGGGAGGAAAAACTGTTTTTT; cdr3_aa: CASSLSDGEEKLFF
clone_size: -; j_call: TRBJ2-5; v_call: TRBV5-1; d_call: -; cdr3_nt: TGCGCCAGCAGCCCAGGAGGCGAGACCCAGTACTTC; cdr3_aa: CASSPGGETQYF
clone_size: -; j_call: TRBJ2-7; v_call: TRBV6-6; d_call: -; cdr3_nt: TGTGCCAGCAGTTACGAGTCTGGGACCTACGAGCAGTACTTC; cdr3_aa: CASSYESGTYEQYF
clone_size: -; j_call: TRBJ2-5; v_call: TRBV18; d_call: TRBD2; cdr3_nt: TGTGCCAGCTCACCTACACTAGCGTCCGGGGAGACCCAGTACTTC; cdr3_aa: CASSPTLASGETQYF
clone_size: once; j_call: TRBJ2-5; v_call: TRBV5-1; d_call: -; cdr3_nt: TGCGCCAGCAGCTTGGGTGAGGGTGCTGAGACCCAGTACTTC; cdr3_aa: CASSLGEGAETQYF
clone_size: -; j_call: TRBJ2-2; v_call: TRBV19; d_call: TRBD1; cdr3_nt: TGTGCCAGTAGTAAACGGACAGGGGAGGCGAACACCGGGGAGCTGTTTTTT; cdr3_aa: CASSKRTGEANTGELFF
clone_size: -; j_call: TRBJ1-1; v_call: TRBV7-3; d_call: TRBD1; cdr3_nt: TGTGCCAGCAGCACGAAAACAGGGGCGGCAGCTTTCTTT; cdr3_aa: CASSTKTGAAAFF
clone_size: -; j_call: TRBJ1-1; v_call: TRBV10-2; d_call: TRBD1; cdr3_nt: TGCGCCAGCAGGGACACAGGGGCCACTGAAGCTTTCTTT; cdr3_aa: CASRDTGATEAFF
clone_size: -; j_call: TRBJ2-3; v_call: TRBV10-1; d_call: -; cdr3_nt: TGCGCCAGCGGGAACACAGATACGCAGTATTTT; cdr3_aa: CASGNTDTQYF
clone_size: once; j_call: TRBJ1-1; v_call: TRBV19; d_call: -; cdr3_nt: TGTGCCAGTAGTATAGTTCTTGACACTGAAGCTTTCTTT; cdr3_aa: CASSIVLDTEAFF
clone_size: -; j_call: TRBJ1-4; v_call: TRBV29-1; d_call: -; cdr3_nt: TGCAGCGTTGAGAGAACAGGGATAAATGAAAAACTGTTTTTT; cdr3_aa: CSVERTGINEKLFF
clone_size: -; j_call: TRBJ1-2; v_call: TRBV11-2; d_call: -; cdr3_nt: TGTGCCAGCAGAGGGGGGGGTGGCTACACCTTC; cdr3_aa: CASRGGGGYTF
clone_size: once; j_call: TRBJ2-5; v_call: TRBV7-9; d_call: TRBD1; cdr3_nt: TGTGCCAGCAGCTTACCCAAACCAACAGGGGGAGAGACCCAGTACTTC; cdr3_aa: CASSLPKPTGGETQYF
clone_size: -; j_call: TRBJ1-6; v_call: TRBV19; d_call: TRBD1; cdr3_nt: TGTGCCAGTAGCGGGACAGAGTTATCTTCACCCCTCCACTTT; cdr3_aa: CASSGTELSSPLHF
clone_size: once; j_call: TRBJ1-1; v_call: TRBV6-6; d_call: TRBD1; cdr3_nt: TGTGCCAGCAGTTACCCTCGGGACAGGAACACTGAAGCTTTCTTT; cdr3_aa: CASSYPRDRNTEAFF
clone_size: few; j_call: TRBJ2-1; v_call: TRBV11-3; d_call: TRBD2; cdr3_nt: TGTGCCAGCAGCTTAGCAGGGTCAGCGGGGGCCGACAATGAGCAGTTCTTC; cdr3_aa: CASSLAGSAGADNEQFF
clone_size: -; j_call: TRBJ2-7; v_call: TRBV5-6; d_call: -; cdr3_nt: TGTGCCAGCAGCTTCCGCGGGGTCGAGCAGTACTTC; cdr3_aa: CASSFRGVEQYF
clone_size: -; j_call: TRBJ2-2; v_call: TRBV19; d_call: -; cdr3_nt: TGTGCCAGTAGTTCCAGGGGGGGCAGGAGACAAACCGGGGAGCTGTTTTTT; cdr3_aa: CASSSRGGRRQTGELFF
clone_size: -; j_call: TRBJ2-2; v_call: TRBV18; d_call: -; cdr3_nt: TGTGCCAGCTCCCCGAAGATTCAGGGAAGCACCGGGGAGCTGTTTTTT; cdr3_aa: CASSPKIQGSTGELFF
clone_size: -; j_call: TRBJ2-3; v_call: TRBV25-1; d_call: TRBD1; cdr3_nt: TGTGCCAGCAGTAGACGAGGCAGGGGGAGCACAGATACGCAGTATTTT; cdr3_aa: CASSRRGRGSTDTQYF
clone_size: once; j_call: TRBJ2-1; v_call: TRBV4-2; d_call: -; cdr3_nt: TGTGCCAGCAATTTGGGACGGTCCTACAATGAGCAGTTCTTC; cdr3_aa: CASNLGRSYNEQFF
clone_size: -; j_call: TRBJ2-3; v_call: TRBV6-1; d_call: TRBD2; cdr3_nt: TGTGCCAGCAGTGCAGTAGCGGGGGGGTCAGATACGCAGTATTTT; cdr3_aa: CASSAVAGGSDTQYF
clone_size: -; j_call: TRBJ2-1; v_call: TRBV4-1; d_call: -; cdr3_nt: TGCGCCAGCAGCCGGGACACCGAGCAGTTCTTC; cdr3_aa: CASSRDTEQFF
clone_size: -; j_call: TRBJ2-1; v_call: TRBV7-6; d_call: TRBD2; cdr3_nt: TGTGCCAGCAGCTTAGTGGTCGGGGGGGCGGACAATGAGCAGTTCTTC; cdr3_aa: CASSLVVGGADNEQFF
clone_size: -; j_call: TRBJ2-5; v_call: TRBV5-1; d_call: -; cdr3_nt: TGCGCCAGCAGCGGGTTTAAAGAGACCCAGTACTTC; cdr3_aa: CASSGFKETQYF
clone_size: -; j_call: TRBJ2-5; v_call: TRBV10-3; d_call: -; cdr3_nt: TGTGCCATCAGTGAGTCGGCTGCTCAAGAGACCCAGTACTTC; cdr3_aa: CAISESAAQETQYF
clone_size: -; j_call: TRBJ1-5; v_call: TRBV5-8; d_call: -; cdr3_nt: TGTGCCAGCAGGGAGATGGGGAGCAATCAGCCCCAGCATTTT; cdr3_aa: CASREMGSNQPQHF
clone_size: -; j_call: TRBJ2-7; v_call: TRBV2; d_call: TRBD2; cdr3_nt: TGTGCCAGCATTGGGGCTAGCGGGGGGGCTCTATCCTACGAGCAGTACTTC; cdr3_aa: CASIGASGGALSYEQYF
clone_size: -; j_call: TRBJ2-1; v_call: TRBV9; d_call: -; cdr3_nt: TGTGCCAGCAGCGTAGAGGGTCAGGGGTCAAATGAGCAGTTCTTC; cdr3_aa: CASSVEGQGSNEQFF
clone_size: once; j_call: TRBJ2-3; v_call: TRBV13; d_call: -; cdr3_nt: TGTGCCAGCAGCTTAGGCAGGGGAGTAACAGATACGCAGTATTTT; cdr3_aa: CASSLGRGVTDTQYF
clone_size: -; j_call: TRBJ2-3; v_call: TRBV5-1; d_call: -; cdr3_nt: TGCGCCAGCAGCTTGTTGGGTGGGGCGTTAGCAGATACGCAGTATTTT; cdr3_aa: CASSLLGGALADTQYF
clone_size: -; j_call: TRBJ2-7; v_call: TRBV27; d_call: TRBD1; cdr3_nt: TGTGCCAGCAGTTTATCCGGGGACAGGGGAAGGTACGAGCAGTACTTC; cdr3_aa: CASSLSGDRGRYEQYF
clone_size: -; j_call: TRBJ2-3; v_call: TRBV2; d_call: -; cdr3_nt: TGTGCCAGCAGTATTGTAGATACGCAGTATTTT; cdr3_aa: CASSIVDTQYF
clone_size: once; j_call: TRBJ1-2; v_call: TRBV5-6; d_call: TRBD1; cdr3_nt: TGTGCCAGCAGCTTGTCCGGTTGGCAGGGGGCGTTTTCGAACACCTTC; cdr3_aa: CASSLSGWQGAFSNTF
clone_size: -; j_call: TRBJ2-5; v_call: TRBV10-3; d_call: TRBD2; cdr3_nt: TGTGCCATCAGTGAGGCGGGGGGGCAAGAGACCCAGTACTTC; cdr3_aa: CAISEAGGQETQYF
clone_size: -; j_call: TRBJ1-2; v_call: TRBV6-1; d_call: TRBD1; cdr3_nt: TGTGCCAGCAGTGAAATCTTATTGAGTACAGGGGTCGGCGGCTACACCTTC; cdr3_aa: CASSEILLSTGVGGYTF